The T cell receptor beta chain described here comes from a study of PD-1 blockade in mismatch repair-deficient tumors (dated by TCRdb to 2017 to 2019). In terms of the full investigation: The trial enrolled some 90 consecutive patients with about twelve mismatch repair-deficient cancer types between late 2013 and September 2016, all previously treated and progressing. Tumor-associated T cell clones in the peripheral blood of patients responding to PD-1 blockade were tracked using deep sequencing of TCR CDR3 regions.

Summary of the overall study and its limitations: Tumor-resident clones, often undetectable in blood before treatment, expanded rapidly after pembrolizumab and then contracted, generally before radiologic responses.

For every enrolled patient, mismatch repair deficiency was confirmed by either polymerase chain reaction or immunohistochemistry. TCR sequencing was performed for a few patients who responded to pembrolizumab therapy. The phase II trial prospectively evaluated PD-1 blockade with pembrolizumab in advanced mismatch repair-deficient cancers, independent of tissue of origin. Serial peripheral blood T cell samples were collected before and at multiple times after starting PD-1 blockade. The timing of each blood sample was reported as weeks after the first dose of pembrolizumab. The library was prepared using the immunoSEQ multiplex PCR assay. What TCRdb holds here is the immuneACCESS table cut down to in-frame rearrangements. Part of the clones is not present; checked against another copy, under half of the missing clones reflect an unresolved V gene, and the others are unexplained. The sample records 40,000 or so clones, 65% to 85% of which are singletons. The top ten hold around 1% of the sample.

On this clone itself: It has no known antigen specificity. No much larger clonotype is one base removed from it; base qualities were not supplied.

Per the germline V gene (reference sequence), SEHNR is the CDR1 and FQNEAQ is the CDR2. V is cut back by 3 bases and J by 4 bases, with 8 bases in the junction unmatched. The CDR3 measures 16 amino acids from cysteine to phenylalanine. Of all the DNA, just the CDR3 is kept, 48 bases in frame from base 1. This TCR was recovered from an adult with mismatch repair-deficient cancer. The sequenced sample was PBMCs, obtained around 40 weeks after starting pembrolizumab. In this chain, TRBV7-9 is recombined with TRBJ2-2, with 7 junctional bases fitting TRBD2. The CDR3 corresponds to CASSFWREIGTGELFF. Here is the DNA: TGTGCCAGCAGCTTCTGGCGGGAGATTGGCACCGGGGAGCTGTTTTTT.